This T cell receptor beta chain was recovered during a study of beta chain features in type 1 diabetes. Findings and limits, study-wide: TCRB CDR3s were moderately but significantly shorter in Type 1 diabetes patients in all four CD4+ subsets.

The isolated RNA, all of it, was reverse transcribed, so expressed TCRB transcripts were what got sequenced. The assay was immunoSEQ multiplex PCR, and TCRdb's table has in-frame clones only and misses some. This sample yields approximately 150,000 clones, of which 9% are seen a single time; under 0.9% belongs to the top ten. V gave up 4 bases and J gave up 3 bases, with 14 bases separating them. In germline, CDR1 is SGDLS, CDR2 YYNGEE. The CDR3 is 14 residues long. This clone was seen a handful of times. Its antigen is undetermined. The chain joins TRBV9 to TRBJ2-7; D is perhaps TRBD1 (6 bases). The receptor was derived from a young man with type 1 diabetes. Source material: central memory CD4+ T cells from blood. This CDR3 is CASSPDIGGYEQYF. For the CDR3, the DNA is TGTGCCAGCAGCCCAGACATAGGGGGCTACGAGCAGTACTTC.